Here is one TCR beta chain with its context. Its cognate antigen has yet to be identified. It has no much larger one-base neighbor in the sample; base qualities were not kept. The library was produced with the immunoSEQ multiplex PCR assay. What TCRdb holds here is the immuneACCESS table cut down to in-frame rearrangements. Part of the clones is not present; checked against another copy, under half of the missing clones reflect an unresolved V gene, and the others are unexplained. The sample profile shows 45,000 to 60,000 clones; around 95% of them were found once. The ten most abundant clones make up less than 4% of the sample. Trimming removed 9 bases from V and 4 bases from J; the gene matches leave 2 bases unexplained. CDR3 length: 12 amino acids, cysteine to phenylalanine. Only the CDR3 DNA stays, 36 bases, in frame from base 1. The sample belongs to a study of control samples from healthy donors and cancer patients (dated by TCRdb to about 2020).

This receptor was identified in a man aged 30 to 39 in good health. Source material: blood. Recombination connected TRBV12-3 or TRBV12-4 to TRBJ1-5; 8 bases in between match TRBD1. The CDR3 sequence is CASRQGNQPQHF. Read as DNA, the sequence is TGTGCCAGTCGACAGGGGAATCAGCCCCAGCATTTT.